This T cell receptor (beta chain) was found in a study of T-cell reconstitution after alpha-beta-depleted transplantation in children. Regarding the study as a whole: Some patients' high day-60 TCRbeta diversity was traced to surviving recipient T cells and thymic progenitors. Reported findings indicate that, about two months after transplant, alpha-beta T cells came from several hundred expanded clones, which were derived from non-depleted graft cells.

Germline CDR1 SQVTM, CDR2 ANQGSEA. The CDR3 extends over 12 amino acids. The ends lost 4 bases at V and 3 bases at J; junction bases unmatched: 3. This clonotype was seen a handful of times. Its antigen is still unknown. Unique molecular identifiers were built into the TCRbeta library. TCRdb reanalysed the PCR reads using MiXCR and keeps one entry per CDR3 protein. The data contain around 440,000 distinct CDR3 sequences, under 20% of them seen just once; the ten biggest clones take up 25% to 30%. The sequence was obtained from a boy less than two years old who had a stem cell transplant for Wiskott-Aldrich syndrome, so the T cells may come from the graft donor. Here the sequenced sample was PBMCs, mostly from graft donor cells, taken 360 days after TCRalphabeta/CD19-depleted stem cell transplant. V gene TRBV29-1 combines with J gene TRBJ2-7; TRBD2 matches 7 bases. The CDR3 spells CSVGEGYYEQYF. DNA for the CDR3: TGCAGCGTTGGGGAGGGATACTACGAGCAGTACTTC.